The clone carrying this TCR beta chain was recorded a few times. Its antigen is not identified. The data derive from a study of CD8+ T cells in alopecia areata. For the study at large: Treated patients' severity was scored by percentage of affected scalp area. Study-level findings and limits: Possibly as an HLA-related effect, TCR sharing across patients appeared less clear than in mice. Clonality exceeded that of normal scalp in lesional scalp, most notably in alopecia totalis/universalis.

Treatment: oral pan-JAK inhibitor, 5-10 mg twice daily. Sorting separated CD4+ and CD8+ T cells out of PBMCs. Germline loops: CDR1 ENHRY, CDR2 SYGVKD. The CDR3 length is 15 residues. V was shortened by 5 bases and J by 5 bases, with 15 bases between the two germline ends. Reverse transcribed after extraction, RNA yielded cDNA as the sequencing template. The method was immunoSEQ multiplex PCR; TCRdb's version includes in-frame clones alone and lacks a portion of them. The repertoire holds hundreds of thousands of clones, more than 60% seen once, with about 1.2% in the top ten. This chain links TRBV10-3 with TRBJ2-2; perhaps TRBD1 as D (5 bases). Sequencing was performed on CD4+ T cells sorted from blood, taken at week 44, from a patient treated with tofacitinib. This sequence was found in a human donor with alopecia areata. CDR3 DNA sequence: TGTGCCATCAGTTTTCGACAGCCAGAAACCGGGGAGCTGTTTTTT. Translated, it gives CAISFRQPETGELFF.